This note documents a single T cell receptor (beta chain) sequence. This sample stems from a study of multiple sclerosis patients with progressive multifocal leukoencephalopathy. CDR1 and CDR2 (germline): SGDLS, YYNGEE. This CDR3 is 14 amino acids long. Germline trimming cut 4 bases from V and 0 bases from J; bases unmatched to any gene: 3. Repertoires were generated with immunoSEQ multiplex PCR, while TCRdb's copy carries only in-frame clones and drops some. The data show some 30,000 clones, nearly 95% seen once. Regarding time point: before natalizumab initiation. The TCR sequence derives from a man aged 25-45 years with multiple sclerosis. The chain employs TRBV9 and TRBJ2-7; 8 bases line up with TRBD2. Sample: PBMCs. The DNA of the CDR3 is TGTGCCAGCAGCTTACTAGCGGACTCCTACGAGCAGTACTTC. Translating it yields CASSLLADSYEQYF.